A single sample gave rise to the 20 T cell receptor beta chains below, sequenced in a study of T cells in Graves' hyperthyroidism and ophthalmopathy. RNA transcripts were the template for amplifying TCR beta CDR3 regions. The study used the HTBI primer set for a first-round RT-PCR of the TCR CDR3. TCRdb reprocessed the multiplex PCR reads via MiXCR and lists one record per CDR3 protein. The sample lists 530,000 or so distinct CDR3 sequences; approximately 25% were seen once. Sequencing was carried out using blood. The receptors come from a woman in her twenties or thirties with Graves' ophthalmopathy.

This clonotype was recorded a few times. The chain carries TRBV20-1 and TRBJ2-5; D is perhaps TRBD1 (6 bases). The germline V gene has CDR1 DFQATT and CDR2 SNEGSKA (reference sequence). Trimming took 5 bases from V and 2 from J, leaving 9 bases between them. CDR3 length: 12 amino acids. The CDR3 here is CSAHDRQETQYF. As DNA, the CDR3 is TGCAGTGCTCACGACAGGCAAGAGACCCAGTACTTC.

The chain couples TRBV25-1 to TRBJ2-7; 8 nucleotides line up with TRBD1. This CDR3 is built from 16 residues. Germline lookup yields CDR1 MGHDK and CDR2 SYGVNS. J lost 0 bases, V lost 4 bases, and 8 bases had no gene match. The CDR3 nucleotides are TGTGCCAGCAGTGGGGCACAGGGGGTAAACTCCTACGAGCAGTACTTC. Translation: CASSGAQGVNSYEQYF.

Many counts were recorded for this clonotype. This chain uses TRBV18 with TRBJ2-7; D tentatively fits TRBD1 or TRBD2 (5 bases each). From germline, CDR1 is KGHSH and CDR2 LQKENI. Trimming stripped 6 bases from V and 0 bases from J, with 15 bases between. The CDR3 length is 15 residues. The DNA of the CDR3 is TGTGCCAGCTCCCCCCGAGAGGGGAGCTCCTACGAGCAGTACTTC. Residues: CASSPREGSSYEQYF.

The rearrangement uses TRBV27 and TRBJ1-2; weak D call: TRBD1 (5 bases). CDR1 and CDR2 from the germline V gene are MNHEY and SMNVEV (reference sequence). The ends were cut back, 3 bases at V and 11 bases at J, with 19 bases in the middle. The CDR3 totals 14 residues. The CDR3 loop is CASSLGTDQRRYTF. CDR3 DNA: TGTGCCAGCAGTTTGGGGACGGACCAAAGACGATACACCTTC.

Only a few counts were recorded for this clonotype. The chain has TRBV28 and TRBJ1-5; no definite D call. CDR1 and CDR2 from the germline V gene are MDHEN and SYDVKM. The CDR3 has 15 amino acids. V was clipped by 6 bases and J by 0 bases, with 12 bases between them. The CDR3 here is CASSLHTDSNQPQHF. The CDR3 nucleotides are TGTGCCAGCAGCTTACACACCGATAGCAATCAGCCCCAGCATTTT.

This clonotype was detected ten times or more. V usage is TRBV20-1 and J usage is TRBJ1-2; 7 positions match TRBD1. Germline values: CDR1 DFQATT, CDR2 SNEGSKA (reference sequence). CDR3 length equals 12 residues. Trimming at V came to 4 bases and at J to 2 bases, leaving 1 base not matched to a gene. CDR3 protein: CSAMTGNYGYTF. CDR3 nucleotides: TGCAGTGCTATGACAGGGAACTATGGCTACACCTTC.

The CDR3 is CATSDRVKADTQYF. The CDR3 DNA sequence: TGTGCCACCTCGGACAGGGTCAAGGCAGATACGCAGTATTTT. The rearrangement joins TRBV13 to TRBJ2-3, with 8 nucleotides matching TRBD1. The ends lost 10 bases at V and 4 bases at J; junction bases unmatched: 10. Germline CDR1 is PRHDT and CDR2 is FYEKMQ (reference sequence). This CDR3 is 14 amino acids long.

The genes are TRBV20-1 and TRBJ1-6; tentative D call: TRBD1 (6 bases). CDR3 size: 14 residues. Trimming pared 3 bases from V and 7 bases from J, leaving 13 bases between. Germline V lookup: CDR1 DFQATT, CDR2 SNEGSKA (reference sequence). CDR3 in amino acids: CSASPGHTNSPLHF. The CDR3 bases are TGCAGTGCTAGTCCGGGACATACCAATTCACCCCTCCACTTT.

This clonotype showed up many times. The chain has TRBV15 and TRBJ1-5; D gene ambiguous. Germline V lookup: CDR1 LNHNV, CDR2 YYDKDF (reference sequence). V lost 1 base and J lost 4, with 8 bases in between. This CDR3 region has 14 residues. CDR3 bases: TGTGCCACCAGCAGAGTGGCGGCGAATCAGCCCCAGCATTTT. It encodes CATSRVAANQPQHF.

The rearrangement joins TRBV12-3 or TRBV12-4 to TRBJ1-1, with D hard to call. The CDR3 has 16 amino acids. Trimming stripped 3 bases from V and 6 bases from J, with 20 bases between. CDR3 loop: CASSLPDLSDLSEAFF. Here the CDR3 DNA reads TGTGCCAGCAGTTTGCCCGACTTGAGTGATCTGTCTGAAGCTTTCTTT.

This chain links TRBV11-2 with TRBJ1-3; D is undetermined. This CDR3 spans 17 amino acids. In germline, CDR1 is SGHAT, CDR2 FQNNGV. The V gene lost 3 bases and the J gene lost 0 bases, with 15 bases spanning the gap. The CDR3 loop reads CASSLPLKGSSGNTIYF. The CDR3 DNA sequence: TGTGCCAGCAGCTTGCCTCTTAAGGGAAGCTCTGGAAACACCATATATTTT.

The CDR3 coding sequence is TGTGCCAGCACCCACGGACACCGCGTCTACGAGCAGTACTTC. Its translation: CASTHGHRVYEQYF. This chain links TRBV11-2 with TRBJ2-7, with TRBD1 as a possible D gene (5 bases). V lost 7 bases, J lost 3 bases, and 16 bases lay in between. Germline lookup yields CDR1 SGHAT and CDR2 FQNNGV. The CDR3 contains 14 residues. The complete variable domain, with remaining parts taken from reference TRBV11-2 and TRBJ2-7, reads EAGVAQSPRYKIIEKRQSVAFWCNPISGHATLYWYQQILGQGPKLLIQFQNNGVVDDSQLPKDRFSAERLKGVDSTLKIQPAKLEDSAVYLCASTHGHRVYEQYFGPGTRLTVT.

This chain connects TRBV11-2 to TRBJ1-2, with TRBD1 matching 8 bases. Trimming at V came to 5 bases and at J to 6 bases, leaving 5 bases not matched to a gene. The CDR3 totals 13 residues. Germline assignment: CDR1 SGHAT and CDR2 FQNNGV. CDR3 bases: TGTGCCAGCAGCCCGGACAGGGTTGATGGCTACACCTTC. Translation gives CASSPDRVDGYTF.

This clonotype was recorded many times. This chain joins TRBV4-1 and TRBJ1-1; possibly TRBD1 for D (6 bases). Germline V CDR1 and CDR2: MGHRA, YSYEKL. V lost 4 bases to trimming and J lost 7 bases, with 13 bases between them. The CDR3 has 13 amino acids. CDR3 amino acids: CASSPAGTFEAFF. The DNA of the CDR3 is TGCGCCAGCAGCCCAGCTGGGACATTTGAAGCTTTCTTT.

This clonotype was observed a few times. The genes are TRBV20-1 and TRBJ1-6; the D gene is possibly TRBD1 (5 bases). CDR1 and CDR2 (germline): DFQATT, SNEGSKA (reference sequence). The V end lost 0 bases, the J end lost 7 bases, and 10 bases lay between the germline ends. CDR3 size: 14 residues. The CDR3 is CSARDIQENSPLHF. CDR3 DNA sequence: TGCAGTGCTAGAGATATACAGGAAAATTCACCCCTCCACTTT.

This clonotype was observed many times. The CDR3 DNA is TGTGCCAGCAGTGAAGATATAGCGGGGAAAGATACGCAGTATTTT. Translated, it gives CASSEDIAGKDTQYF. The chain uses TRBV6-1 and TRBJ2-3; 8 bases are a match to TRBD2. CDR3 length equals 15 residues. Per the germline V gene, CDR1 is MNHNS and CDR2 is SASEGT. V lost 1 base and J lost 5; bases outside the gene matches: 5.

This clonotype has at least ten counts. This CDR3 reads CASSSLGQGGYEQYF. DNA of the CDR3: TGTGCCAGCAGCTCCCTCGGACAGGGTGGCTACGAGCAGTACTTC. V gene TRBV28 combines with J gene TRBJ2-7; 8 positions match TRBD1. The length of the CDR3 is 15 residues. Trimming removed 6 bases from V and 3 bases from J; junction bases left unmatched: 10. Germline CDR1 MDHEN, CDR2 SYDVKM.

This clonotype was seen ten or more times. This chain connects TRBV19 to TRBJ1-2, with 8 nucleotides matching TRBD1. CDR1 is LNHDA, CDR2 SQIVND, per germline (reference sequence). CDR3 length: 14 residues. V was clipped by 5 bases and J by 2 bases; unmatched bases: 4. Here the CDR3 DNA reads TGTGCCAGTAGTTTCCGGACAGGGAACTATGGCTACACCTTC. Translated: CASSFRTGNYGYTF.

This clonotype showed up many times. The rearrangement uses TRBV9 and TRBJ2-5; D might be TRBD2 (6 bases). This CDR3 has 13 residues. Trimming cost V 2 bases and J 5 bases, with 10 bases left between them. Germline CDR1 and CDR2: SGDLS and YYNGEE. The CDR3 loop reads CASSVRAGETQYF. The CDR3 DNA reads as TGTGCCAGCAGCGTGAGGGCGGGGGAGACCCAGTACTTC.

The J gene is TRBJ1-1, the V gene TRBV20-1; the D is unclear. With 1 base removed from V and 1 base from J, the gap between germline ends came to 13 bases. CDR3 length: 15 residues. Per germline, CDR1 DFQATT and CDR2 SNEGSKA (reference sequence). The CDR3 is CSARVFGGKNTEAFF. CDR3 DNA sequence: TGCAGTGCTAGAGTTTTCGGCGGGAAGAACACTGAAGCTTTCTTT.